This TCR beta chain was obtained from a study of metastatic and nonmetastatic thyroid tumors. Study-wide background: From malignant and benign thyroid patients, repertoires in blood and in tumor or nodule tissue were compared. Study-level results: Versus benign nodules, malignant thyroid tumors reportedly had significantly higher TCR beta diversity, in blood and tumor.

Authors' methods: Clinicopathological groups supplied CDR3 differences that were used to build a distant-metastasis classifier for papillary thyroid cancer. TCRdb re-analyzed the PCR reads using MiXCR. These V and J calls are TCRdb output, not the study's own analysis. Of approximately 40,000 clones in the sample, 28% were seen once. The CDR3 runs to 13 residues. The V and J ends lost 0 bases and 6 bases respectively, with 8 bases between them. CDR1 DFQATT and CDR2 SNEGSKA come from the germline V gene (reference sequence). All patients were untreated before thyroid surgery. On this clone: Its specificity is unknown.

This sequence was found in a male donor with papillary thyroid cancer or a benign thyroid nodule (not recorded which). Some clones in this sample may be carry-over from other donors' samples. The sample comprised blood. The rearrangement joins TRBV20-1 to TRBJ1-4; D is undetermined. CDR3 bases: TGCAGTGCTAGAGAAGGGCTCCATGAAAAACTGTTTTTT. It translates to CSAREGLHEKLFF.